One and the same sample provided the 29 T cell receptor beta chains below, sequenced in a study of cytomegalovirus exposure and HLA in healthy donors. Use of 60 Vbeta and 13 Jbeta primers characterized the PCR. Method: immunoSEQ multiplex PCR; TCRdb's copy keeps in-frame clones and lacks some. The sample consists of hundreds of thousands of clones, about 75% of them appearing once. Sequencing input: PBMCs. Receptor source: a young woman in good health and CMV-seronegative.

The rearrangement joins TRBV11-1 to TRBJ1-2; a possible D gene is TRBD1 (6 bases). CDR1 is SGHAT, CDR2 FQDESV, per germline (reference sequence). This CDR3 spans 18 amino acids. V was pared by 4 bases and J by 8 bases, with 29 bases between. CDR3 sequence reads: CASSSTHNRPGAPGGYTF. The CDR3 DNA reads as TGTGCCAGCAGCTCAACCCATAACCGACCAGGGGCGCCGGGAGGCTACACCTTC.

The chain recombines TRBV4-1 with TRBJ1-2; D remains ambiguous. The CDR3 length is 16 residues. V was shortened by 1 base and J by 6 bases, with 18 bases between the two germline ends. Germline values: CDR1 MGHRA, CDR2 YSYEKL. The CDR3 nucleotides read TGCGCCAGCAGCCAAGGCCTAGCCGCTGGCTGGGATGGCTACACCTTC. Protein sequence: CASSQGLAAGWDGYTF.

CDR3 in amino acids: CASSLSGLVTAGELFF. CDR3 sequence (DNA): TGTGCCAGCAGTTTATCGGGACTTGTAACAGCCGGGGAGCTGTTTTTT. The chain has TRBV27 and TRBJ2-2; D possibly corresponds to TRBD2 (6 bases). The CDR3 spans 16 residues. The germline V gene encodes CDR1 MNHEY and CDR2 SMNVEV (reference sequence). V lost 0 bases, J lost 6 bases, and 14 bases lay in between.

V is TRBV7-8 and J is TRBJ2-2, with D perhaps TRBD2 (7 bases). V shed 8 bases and J shed 4 bases, with 20 bases lying between them. This CDR3 is 16 amino acids long. Germline CDR1 and CDR2: SGHVS and FQNEAQ. The CDR3 nucleotides read TGTGCCAGCGGGGGCGTGGGACTACCCGCCACCGGGGAGCTGTTTTTT. Protein: CASGGVGLPATGELFF.

As regards this clone: Other DNA sequences in the same sample also yield this CDR3. The chain combines TRBV7-3 with TRBJ1-1, with D possibly TRBD1 on 5 matching bases. V was shortened by 4 bases and J by 1 base, with 7 bases between the two germline ends. The CDR3 is 13 amino acids. Looked up from germline, CDR1 is SGHTA and CDR2 is FQGTGA. The chain's CDR3 is CASSSQGNTEAFF. CDR3 DNA: TGTGCCAGCAGCTCCCAGGGGAACACTGAAGCTTTCTTT.

The gene calls are TRBV18 and TRBJ2-2, with 8 bases identical to TRBD1. Germline lookup yields CDR1 KGHSH and CDR2 LQKENI. J lost 5 bases, V lost 3 bases, and 8 bases had no gene match. This CDR3 has 16 residues. The CDR3 nucleotides are TGTGCCAGCTCACCTCAGCAGGACAGGGAAACCGGGGAGCTGTTTTTT. This gives the protein CASSPQQDRETGELFF.

The chain recombines TRBV6-1 with TRBJ1-1; the match to TRBD1 covers 8 bases. The length of the CDR3 is 14 residues. J gave up 5 bases and V 6 bases, and 8 bases lay outside the gene matches. CDR1 MNHNS and CDR2 SASEGT come from the germline V gene. The CDR3 sequence is CASRGGTGRTEAFF. CDR3 DNA sequence: TGTGCCAGCAGGGGGGGGACAGGAAGAACTGAAGCTTTCTTT.

V usage is TRBV5-1 and J usage is TRBJ2-1; the match to TRBD2 covers 9 bases. Germline V gives CDR1 SGHRS, CDR2 YFSETQ. V shed 1 base, J shed 8 bases, and the junction held 7 bases outside the gene matches. The CDR3 consists of 15 residues. The CDR3: CASSLNSGRKDEQFF. The CDR3, as DNA: TGCGCCAGCAGCTTGAACAGCGGGAGGAAAGATGAGCAGTTCTTC.

This clone was counted a single time. The chain employs TRBV7-3 and TRBJ2-7; 10 bases fit TRBD2. V was pared by 0 bases and J by 5 bases, with 4 bases of the junction left unmatched. This CDR3 is built from 15 residues. Germline-derived CDR1 and CDR2 are SGHTA and FQGTGA. CDR3 coding DNA: TGTGCCAGCAGCTTAACTCCGGGACTAGCGAACGAGCAGTACTTC. Translated: CASSLTPGLANEQYF.

The rearrangement joins TRBV6-1 to TRBJ2-7; 9 bases fit TRBD1. Germline V CDR1 and CDR2: MNHNS, SASEGT. The CDR3 contains 14 residues. The V and J ends lost 6 bases and 0 bases, in that order; junction bases with no gene match: 3. The CDR3 nucleotides are TGTGCCAGCAGCGGGGACAGGGTCTCCTACGAGCAGTACTTC. Protein product: CASSGDRVSYEQYF.

The CDR3 is CASSVRVGGTETQYF. The DNA of the CDR3 is TGTGCCAGCAGTGTGAGGGTGGGGGGGACGGAGACCCAGTACTTC. This sequence joins TRBV2 and TRBJ2-5, with 7 nucleotides matching TRBD2. This CDR3 has 15 residues. Trimming removed 4 bases from V and 5 bases from J; junction bases left unmatched: 10. Germline V gene sequence: CDR1 SNHLY, CDR2 FYNNEI.

The chain couples TRBV14 to TRBJ2-3; D gene ambiguous. The V end lost 1 base, the J end lost 2 bases, and 10 bases lay between the germline ends. Per germline, CDR1 SGHDN and CDR2 FVKESK. The CDR3 runs 15 residues. CDR3 in amino acids: CASSQVQDATDTQYF. The DNA for the CDR3 is TGTGCCAGCAGCCAAGTCCAGGATGCCACAGATACGCAGTATTTT.

The chain couples TRBV4-1 to TRBJ2-3; D not certain. This CDR3 is built from 14 residues. V lost 1 base and J lost 3, with 8 bases in between. Germline CDR1 MGHRA, CDR2 YSYEKL. The CDR3 loop is CASSQGIETDTQYF. The DNA of the CDR3 is TGCGCCAGCAGCCAAGGTATAGAGACAGATACGCAGTATTTT.

The rearrangement uses TRBV18 and TRBJ1-6; tentatively, D is TRBD1 (5 bases). Trimming pared 3 bases from V and 7 bases from J, leaving 10 bases between. The CDR3 has 14 amino acids. Germline V gene sequence: CDR1 KGHSH, CDR2 LQKENI. The CDR3 loop reads CASSPTDSNSPLHF. In nucleotides, the CDR3 is TGTGCCAGCTCACCGACAGATTCAAATTCACCCCTCCACTTT.

J is TRBJ2-3 and V is TRBV6-5; 9 positions agree with TRBD2. The junction had 6 bases not matched to a gene; V was cut back by 7 bases and J by 1 base. The CDR3 has 15 residues. Germline assignment: CDR1 MNHEY and CDR2 SVGAGI. CDR3 sequence: CASNHERGGTDTQYF. The CDR3 nucleotides read TGTGCCAGCAACCACGAGCGGGGGGGCACAGATACGCAGTATTTT.

The chain uses TRBV19 and TRBJ2-2, with 9 nucleotides matching TRBD1. Germline values: CDR1 LNHDA, CDR2 SQIVND (reference sequence). The CDR3 is made up of 14 amino acids. Trimming took 6 bases from V and 6 from J; bases not matched to a gene: 5. CDR3 sequence (DNA): TGTGCCAGTAGCAGACAGGGGGACGCCGGGGAGCTGTTTTTT. It codes for CASSRQGDAGELFF.

The chain recombines TRBV5-4 with TRBJ2-5; 8 bases are shared with TRBD1. Germline values: CDR1 SGHNT, CDR2 YYREEE (reference sequence). The CDR3 sequence is 16 residues long. With V trimmed by 4 bases and J by 5 bases, 13 bases remained unmatched. CDR3 protein: CASSPDRARDKETQYF. The CDR3 region has the DNA TGTGCCAGCAGCCCGGACAGGGCGCGCGACAAGGAGACCCAGTACTTC.

The rearrangement joins TRBV30 to TRBJ1-5; maybe TRBD1 (5 bases). The V end lost 0 bases, the J end lost 7 bases, and 13 bases lay between the germline ends. This CDR3 region has 14 residues. The germline CDR1 and CDR2 sequences are GTSNPN and SVGIG (reference sequence). DNA for the CDR3: TGTGCCTGGAGTGTGGGCGCAGGGAGGCAGCCCCAGCATTTT. Translation gives CAWSVGAGRQPQHF. Looking up the rest from reference TRBV30 and TRBJ1-5 gives the full variable domain: SQTIHQWPATLVQPVGSPLSLECTVEGTSNPNLYWYRQAAGRGLQLLFYSVGIGQISSEVPQNLSASRPQDRQFILSSKKLLLSDSGFYLCAWSVGAGRQPQHFGDGTRLSIL.

This chain connects TRBV6-1 to TRBJ2-7; weak D call: TRBD2 (5 bases). This CDR3 has 13 residues. The germline gives CDR1 MNHNS, CDR2 SASEGT. V was cut by 0 bases and J by 5 bases, with 8 bases left in between. CDR3 sequence reads: CASSEAYGDEQYF. CDR3 nucleotides: TGTGCCAGCAGTGAAGCGTACGGGGACGAGCAGTACTTC.

The chain is built from TRBV14 and TRBJ1-1; D gene ambiguous. Per germline, CDR1 SGHDN and CDR2 FVKESK. This CDR3 is built from 14 residues. V was trimmed by 2 bases and J by 1 base, leaving 8 bases between them. CDR3 sequence reads: CASSQRGRNTEAFF. Here the CDR3 DNA reads TGTGCCAGCAGCCAACGGGGAAGGAACACTGAAGCTTTCTTT.

The chain has TRBV11-2 and TRBJ1-3; D gene ambiguous. V lost 0 bases to trimming and J lost 0 bases, with 12 bases between them. The CDR3 is made up of 17 amino acids. CDR1 and CDR2 (germline): SGHAT, FQNNGV. DNA for the CDR3: TGTGCCAGCAGCTTAGACTCGGGGTCATTCTCTGGAAACACCATATATTTT. Protein product: CASSLDSGSFSGNTIYF.

A remark on this clone: The junction and the germline gene differ at one end; a read error may be behind it. The J gene is TRBJ2-1, the V gene TRBV6-5; possible D gene TRBD1, 5 bases. From germline, CDR1 is MNHEY and CDR2 SVGAGI. The length of the CDR3 is 14 residues. Here the CDR3 reads CAISGKGIYNEQFF. CDR3 coding DNA: TGTGCCATCAGTGGGAAGGGGATATACAATGAGCAGTTCTTC.

The V call is TRBV9, the J call TRBJ2-5; 10 nucleotides line up with TRBD2. Germline assignment: CDR1 SGDLS and CDR2 YYNGEE. The CDR3 is 15 amino acids. After removal of 3 bases from V and 4 bases from J, the junction contained 6 bases not matched to a gene. CDR3 residues: CASSGSGRVGETQYF. CDR3 DNA sequence: TGTGCCAGCAGCGGGAGCGGGAGGGTAGGAGAGACCCAGTACTTC. Full variable domain (outside the CDR3, taken from reference TRBV9 and TRBJ2-5): DSGVTQTPKHLITATGQRVTLRCSPRSGDLSVYWYQQSLDQGLQFLIQYYNGEERAKGNILERFSAQQFPDLHSELNLSSLELGDSALYFCASSGSGRVGETQYFGPGTRLLVL.

The chain employs TRBV6-6 and TRBJ2-2; 8 positions match TRBD2. J gave up 5 bases and V 7 bases, and 12 bases lay outside the gene matches. This CDR3 has 16 residues. CDR1 is MNHNY, CDR2 SVGAGI, per germline (reference sequence). In DNA, the CDR3 is TGTGCCAGCACCCACCCGGGGGGGGAAGGGACCGGGGAGCTGTTTTTT. Encoded protein: CASTHPGGEGTGELFF.

The chain carries TRBV30 and TRBJ2-2; D gene ambiguous. The CDR3 is made up of 13 amino acids. V was cut by 0 bases and J by 8 bases, with 10 bases left in between. The germline V gene encodes CDR1 GTSNPN and CDR2 SVGIG (reference sequence). This CDR3 reads CAWSVQLRGELFF. The CDR3 DNA is TGTGCCTGGAGTGTACAGCTCAGAGGGGAGCTGTTTTTT.

The J gene is TRBJ1-5, the V gene TRBV5-1; D is ambiguous. This CDR3 comprises 13 residues. Trimming removed 2 bases at V and 5 bases at J, with 8 bases between. CDR1 is SGHRS and CDR2 is YFSETQ in the germline V gene. The CDR3 coding sequence is TGCGCCAGCAGCTTCACGGTCGATCAGCCCCAGCATTTT. It is translated as CASSFTVDQPQHF. Full variable domain (rest looked up from reference TRBV5-1 and TRBJ1-5): KAGVTQTPRYLIKTRGQQVTLSCSPISGHRSVSWYQQTPGQGLQFLFEYFSETQRNKGNFPGRFSGRQFSNSRSEMNVSTLELGDSALYLCASSFTVDQPQHFGDGTRLSIL.

This clone has ten or more counts. V and J are TRBV6-1 and TRBJ2-1, with TRBD2 matching 8 bases. The V gene end was trimmed by 4 bases and the J gene end by 6 bases; junction bases not matched to a gene: 5. CDR1 is MNHNS and CDR2 is SASEGT in the germline V gene. The CDR3 length is 14 residues. The CDR3 spells CASSVAGGVNEQFF. CDR3 sequence (DNA): TGTGCCAGCAGTGTTGCGGGGGGAGTCAATGAGCAGTTCTTC.

This clone was seen just once. This sequence joins TRBV2 and TRBJ2-1; 13 nucleotides agree with TRBD2. Germline CDR1 and CDR2: SNHLY and FYNNEI. The V gene end was trimmed by 8 bases and the J gene end by 6 bases; junction bases not matched to a gene: 4. This CDR3 is 14 amino acids long. CDR3 sequence reads: CASSRTSGGNEQFF. The CDR3 coding sequence is TGTGCCAGCTCCCGGACTAGCGGGGGCAATGAGCAGTTCTTC.

The rearrangement uses TRBV6-5 and TRBJ2-3, with D maybe TRBD2 (5 bases). The germline CDR1 and CDR2 sequences are MNHEY and SVGAGI. This CDR3 comprises 14 residues. Trimming left V 6 bases short and J 1 base short, with 11 bases between. The CDR3 is CASSLVGGTDTQYF. The CDR3 nucleotides are TGTGCCAGCAGCCTGGTCGGGGGCACAGATACGCAGTATTTT.